Below are 7 T cell receptor beta chains sequenced from a single sample in a study of shared clonotypes between healthy human individuals. Assay used: immunoSEQ multiplex PCR; TCRdb lists only in-frame clones, some missing. The repertoire holds under 2,500,000 clones, with nearly 97% as singletons. The sample taken for sequencing was naive CD4+ T cells sorted from blood. Subset denoted: CD45RA+ positively selected. These receptor sequences come from a man between 18 and 29 years old in good health.

This clone has just one count. J is TRBJ2-2 and V is TRBV30; D remains ambiguous. Germline V gene sequence: CDR1 GTSNPN, CDR2 SVGIG (reference sequence). The CDR3 extends over 13 amino acids. With 2 bases removed from V and 8 bases from J, the gap between germline ends came to 12 bases. The chain's CDR3 is CAWSTRAAGELFF. The CDR3, as DNA: TGTGCCTGGAGTACAAGGGCGGCGGGGGAGCTGTTTTTT.

This chain connects TRBV2 to TRBJ2-7; D is unresolved. The CDR3 spans 13 residues. The ends were cut back, 6 bases at V and 3 bases at J, with 12 bases in the middle. Germline V gene data show CDR1 as SNHLY and CDR2 as FYNNEI. The DNA for the CDR3 is TGTGCCAGCAGGCGCGGCCGCTACTACGAGCAGTACTTC. Amino acids: CASRRGRYYEQYF.

V gene TRBV7-9 combines with J gene TRBJ2-1, with 10 positions matching TRBD1. The V and J ends lost 4 bases and 5 bases, in that order; junction bases with no gene match: 8. CDR1 is SEHNR and CDR2 is FQNEAQ in the germline V gene (reference sequence). This CDR3 has 16 amino acids. CDR3 sequence reads: CASSSRDRGIDNEQFF. The CDR3 bases are TGTGCCAGCAGCTCCCGGGACAGGGGAATTGACAATGAGCAGTTCTTC.

With regard to this clone: The sample contains more than one DNA sequence encoding this CDR3. V and J are TRBV5-1 and TRBJ1-5; 7 bases map to TRBD1. The V segment lost 4 bases and the J segment 1 base; nucleotides outside the gene matches: 2. The CDR3 totals 14 residues. Germline CDR1 is SGHRS and CDR2 is YFSETQ. CDR3 in DNA: TGCGCCAGCAGCCTGACAGGGAGCAATCAGCCCCAGCATTTT. This encodes CASSLTGSNQPQHF.

The gene calls are TRBV5-1 and TRBJ1-6; D remains unclear. V lost 0 bases to trimming and J lost 7 bases, with 8 bases between them. Germline assignment: CDR1 SGHRS and CDR2 YFSETQ. CDR3 length: 14 residues. CDR3 nucleotide sequence: TGCGCCAGCAGCTTGGATCCTGGGAATTCACCCCTCCACTTT. Translated: CASSLDPGNSPLHF.

The gene calls are TRBV12-5 and TRBJ2-4, with D perhaps given as TRBD1 or TRBD2 (5 bases each). This CDR3 has 15 residues. From germline, CDR1 is LGHNT and CDR2 FRNRAP. The ends were cut back, 3 bases at V and 1 base at J, with 10 bases in the middle. In DNA, the CDR3 is TGTGCTAGTGGTTTTCGGGACGTGGCCAAAAACATTCAGTACTTC. It specifies CASGFRDVAKNIQYF. Complete variable domain (other parts from reference TRBV12-5 and TRBJ2-4): DARVTQTPRHKVTEMGQEVTMRCQPILGHNTVFWYRQTMMQGLELLAYFRNRAPLDDSGMPKDRFSAEMPDATLATLKIQPSEPRDSAVYFCASGFRDVAKNIQYFGAGTRLSVL.

The genes are TRBV30 and TRBJ2-1; TRBD2 matches 8 bases. The CDR3 is 14 residues long. Germline trimming cut 1 base from V and 9 bases from J; bases unmatched to any gene: 8. Germline CDR1 GTSNPN, CDR2 SVGIG (reference sequence). The CDR3 here is CAWSGLAPRGEQFF. Here the CDR3 DNA reads TGTGCCTGGAGTGGACTAGCGCCCAGGGGTGAGCAGTTCTTC.